Detailed here is one T cell receptor beta chain. No antigen is known for it. Per-base qualities were not stored, and no clone one base away is much larger. Participants in the prospective study were aged about 18 to 95 years, lived in 20 to 25 United States geographic areas, and enrolled through a virtual design. In the prospective study, cohorts were assigned on the basis of participant-reported clinical history obtained from a screening survey and a study questionnaire. ImmuneRACE Cohort 3 recovered participants were defined by two consecutive negative NP/OP PCR tests, healthcare professional clearance, or symptom resolution. Each participant in the prospective study had whole blood, serum and a nasopharyngeal or oropharyngeal swab collected by mobile phlebotomists. Prospective study participants could optionally give additional blood draws and questionnaires over a roughly 2-month period. Before DNA extraction, prospective study blood samples were shipped either frozen or at room temperature.

The immunoSEQ Assay, a bias-controlled multiplex PCR, was used to amplify TCRbeta CDR3 regions from genomic DNA. Turning to the authors' computational methods: Within the assay, amplification of reference gene primers was used to estimate how many nucleated cells each sample contained. To quantify the absolute abundance of each unique TCRbeta CDR3 rearrangement, sequence reads were collapsed and filtered. For each sample, productive Simpson clonality was calculated as the square root of Simpson's diversity index over productive rearrangements. TCRdb stores this immuneACCESS table with in-frame sequences only. Part of the clones is absent; in the studies checked, under half of the shortfall reflects unresolved V genes, and no reason is known for the rest. The V and J calls and the clone size are those of that table, but D and trimming were determined from the DNA. The sample has roughly 180,000 clones on record, roughly 82% of them singletons. In total, the top ten clones hold around 10% of the sample.

The data originate from a study of blood T cell repertoires in COVID-19 (TCRdb year 2020). Background on the whole study: Samples from collaborators originated in the United States, Italy and Spain and spanned both the acute and convalescent phases of COVID-19. The prospective study material was composed of cDNA or gDNA derived from T cells, B-cell-depleted T cells, or PBMCs. Deeply sampled blood TCRbeta repertoires from subjects exposed to, actively infected with, or recovered from COVID-19 were included in the dataset. The repertoires were made available in a free public database intended to serve as a resource for research on the immune response to SARS-CoV-2. Samples were obtained from the ongoing ImmuneRACE study (first 160 participants) and from 1,200 or so subjects provided by 6 global collaborators. The sample metadata nearly always contained a de-identified subject ID, COVID-19 status, age in years and sex. HLA class I and class II types, where available, came from metadata supplied by the sample provider rather than from assay-based typing.

Paper-wide results and their limitations: Clinical and demographic metadata were provided uncurated, with the amount varying by source and participant.

Including the terminal cysteine and phenylalanine, the CDR3 comprises 11 residues. Of the read, only the CDR3 DNA is kept; its 33 bases are in frame from base 1. The germline V gene provides CDR1 SGHAT and CDR2 FQNNGV. Cut back by 4 bases and 7 bases, the V and J ends lie 5 bases apart. The receptor comes from a man aged 50-59 years who had recovered from COVID-19. The material sequenced was PBMCs or T cells enriched from blood (not recorded which). In this chain, TRBV11-2 is recombined with TRBJ2-4; the D gene lacks a confident call. The CDR3 in this case is CASSSLNIQYF. The nucleotide sequence reads as follows: TGTGCCAGCAGCTCACTTAACATTCAGTACTTC.